The 17 T cell receptor beta chains given below trace back to one sample, sequenced in a study of control samples from healthy donors and cancer patients. Here immunoSEQ multiplex PCR was the method, and the copy in TCRdb shows in-frame clones only, minus some. Of approximately 150,000 clones detected, over 85% appear once; the ten largest clones hold roughly 5.5%. The source material was blood. These receptors were collected from a man between 18 and 29 years old in good health.

This chain links TRBV2 with TRBJ2-7, with a possible D match to TRBD1 (6 bases). CDR1 and CDR2 from the germline V gene are SNHLY and FYNNEI. Trimming took 6 bases from V and 2 from J, leaving 17 bases between them. CDR3 length: 15 amino acids. CDR3 protein: CASRRDTPGAYEQYF. CDR3 sequence (DNA): TGTGCCAGCAGGAGGGACACCCCCGGGGCCTACGAGCAGTACTTC.

The chain is built from TRBV3-1 (or the pseudogene TRBV3-2) and TRBJ1-2, with D tentatively TRBD1 (6 bases). The germline V gene has CDR1 LGHDT and CDR2 YNNKEL (reference sequence). CDR3 length: 13 residues. V was pared by 1 base and J by 8 bases, with 11 bases between. The CDR3 loop reads CASSQVLQGGYTF. For the CDR3, the DNA is TGTGCCAGCAGCCAAGTCCTCCAGGGGGGCTACACCTTC.

This clone was recorded once. This chain uses TRBV7-9 with TRBJ1-4; D is unresolved. V was cut by 1 base and J by 3 bases, with 9 bases left in between. The CDR3 has 15 amino acids. Germline CDR1 and CDR2: SEHNR and FQNEAQ (reference sequence). CDR3 region: CASSLGSAANEKLFF. The CDR3 nucleotides are TGTGCCAGCAGCTTAGGTTCGGCAGCTAATGAAAAACTGTTTTTT.

The chain recombines TRBV7-2 with TRBJ1-1, with D possibly TRBD1 on 5 matching bases. In germline, CDR1 is SGHTA, CDR2 FQGNSA. The V end was cut by 5 bases, the J end by 7 bases, with 11 bases between. The CDR3 consists of 12 residues. The CDR3 sequence: CASSEQGVEAFF. In DNA form, the CDR3 reads TGTGCCAGCAGCGAGCAGGGAGTTGAAGCTTTCTTT. Full variable domain (rest looked up from reference TRBV7-2 and TRBJ1-1): GAGVSQSPSNKVTEKGKDVELRCDPISGHTALYWYRQSLGQGLEFLIYFQGNSAPDKSGLPSDRFSAERTGGSVSTLTIQRTQQEDSAVYLCASSEQGVEAFFGQGTRLTVV.

The chain employs TRBV5-1 and TRBJ1-6; a possible D gene is TRBD1 (6 bases). Germline lookup yields CDR1 SGHRS and CDR2 YFSETQ. Trimming removed 0 bases at V and 7 bases at J, with 8 bases between. There are 14 residues in the CDR3. This CDR3 is CASSLEGQNSPLHF. Here the CDR3 DNA reads TGCGCCAGCAGCTTGGAAGGACAGAATTCACCCCTCCACTTT.

V gene TRBV13 combines with J gene TRBJ2-3, with 7 bases fitting TRBD1. Trimming cost V 0 bases and J 3 bases; bases outside gene matches: 6. The germline gives CDR1 PRHDT, CDR2 FYEKMQ (reference sequence). The CDR3 runs to 16 residues. CDR3 sequence (DNA): TGTGCCAGCAGCTTAGGCAGAGCCAGGGGGACAGATACGCAGTATTTT. Translating gives CASSLGRARGTDTQYF.

The chain links TRBV30 to TRBJ2-5, with TRBD2 matching over 10 bases. The CDR3 sequence is 16 residues long. CDR1 GTSNPN and CDR2 SVGIG come from the germline V gene (reference sequence). J gave up 2 bases and V 1 base, and 7 bases lay outside the gene matches. The CDR3: CAWSGPLAGTQETQYF. The CDR3 DNA follows: TGTGCCTGGAGTGGCCCACTAGCGGGGACTCAAGAGACCCAGTACTTC.

This rearrangement joins TRBV2 to TRBJ2-1; TRBD1 or TRBD2 may be the D gene (5 bases each). The V end was cut by 6 bases, the J end by 4 bases, with 22 bases between. The CDR3 loop spans 17 amino acids. Germline CDR1 is SNHLY and CDR2 is FYNNEI. CDR3 sequence reads: CASRRRVGEISYNEQFF. The CDR3 coding sequence is TGTGCCAGCAGGCGGCGGGTAGGGGAAATCAGTTACAATGAGCAGTTCTTC.

The CDR3 loop is CASTSYAGGYTF. The CDR3 bases are TGTGCCAGCACCTCGTACGCGGGGGGCTACACCTTC. The rearrangement links TRBV28 to TRBJ1-2; D is uncertain. The CDR3 loop spans 12 amino acids. Per the germline V gene, CDR1 is MDHEN and CDR2 is SYDVKM. Trimming took 7 bases from V and 8 from J, leaving 14 bases between them.

The CDR3 DNA reads as TGTGCCACCAGCAAAGATGGGATGGGCTTCTCTGGAAACACCATATATTTT. Translating it yields CATSKDGMGFSGNTIYF. V gene TRBV15 combines with J gene TRBJ1-3; D gene unclear. Germline V lookup: CDR1 LNHNV, CDR2 YYDKDF (reference sequence). V was pared by 4 bases and J by 0 bases, with 16 bases between. The CDR3 length is 17 residues.

The chain joins TRBV19 to TRBJ1-5; D perhaps matches TRBD1 (5 bases). Germline lookup yields CDR1 LNHDA and CDR2 SQIVND (reference sequence). The CDR3 is 17 amino acids. Trimming took 7 bases from V and 1 from J, leaving 20 bases between them. The CDR3 sequence: CASTLRAGGSSNQPQHF. The CDR3 region has the DNA TGTGCCAGTACCTTAAGGGCCGGGGGATCGAGCAATCAGCCCCAGCATTTT.

This rearrangement joins TRBV4-2 to TRBJ1-6, with 12 bases identical to TRBD1. The V segment lost 0 bases and the J segment 9 bases; nucleotides outside the gene matches: 3. Germline V gene data show CDR1 as LGHNA and CDR2 as YNFKEQ. The CDR3 is 16 amino acids. CDR3 in DNA: TGTGCCAGCAGCCAAGATCCGGGACAGGGGGCTTCACCCCTCCACTTT. This gives the protein CASSQDPGQGASPLHF.

The DNA of the CDR3 is TGTGCCAGCTCACCACCATTAAGGGGTCCACTTCGAGGCTATGGCTACACCTTC. Residues: CASSPPLRGPLRGYGYTF. The chain is built from TRBV18 and TRBJ1-2; D perhaps matches TRBD1 (5 bases). The V gene lost 0 bases and the J gene lost 4 bases, with 21 bases spanning the gap. The germline V gene encodes CDR1 KGHSH and CDR2 LQKENI. This CDR3 comprises 18 residues.

The V call is TRBV4-2, the J call TRBJ2-1; D is perhaps TRBD2 (5 bases). The V and J ends lost 3 bases and 4 bases respectively, with 16 bases between them. The CDR3 loop spans 16 amino acids. From germline, CDR1 is LGHNA and CDR2 YNFKEQ. This CDR3 is CASSQEEEAAYNEQFF. The CDR3 DNA reads TGTGCCAGCAGCCAGGAAGAGGAAGCGGCGTACAATGAGCAGTTCTTC.

The chain links TRBV28 to TRBJ2-3, with 7 bases lining up with TRBD2. Unmatched junction bases numbered 17, after V lost 4 bases and J lost 1 base. The CDR3 has 19 residues. CDR1 MDHEN and CDR2 SYDVKM come from the germline V gene. Written as DNA, the CDR3 is TGTGCCAGCAGTTCCACGAGAAGGAGACCGCTAGCGGGCACAGATACGCAGTATTTT. As protein: CASSSTRRRPLAGTDTQYF.

This clone was detected only once. This chain joins TRBV18 and TRBJ2-5; unclear D gene. V was clipped by 6 bases and J by 2 bases, with 10 bases between them. Germline-derived CDR1 and CDR2 are KGHSH and LQKENI. CDR3 length: 13 residues. CDR3 sequence reads: CASSVIGQETQYF. Written as DNA, the CDR3 is TGTGCCAGCTCTGTAATTGGGCAAGAGACCCAGTACTTC.

This clone occurred once. The chain employs TRBV15 and TRBJ1-2; possibly TRBD1 for D (6 bases). V was trimmed by 5 bases and J by 8 bases, leaving 15 bases between them. The length of the CDR3 is 13 residues. Germline V lookup: CDR1 LNHNV, CDR2 YYDKDF (reference sequence). DNA of the CDR3: TGTGCCACCAGCCAGACAGGAGGCTACGGCTACACCTTC. Its protein is CATSQTGGYGYTF.